This T cell receptor beta chain is drawn from a study of blood T cell repertoires in COVID-19. TCRdb's copy holds only in-frame clones and misses some; the assay was immunoSEQ multiplex PCR. The table shows roughly 180,000 clones, with approximately 81% occurring only once. CDR1 is MNHEY, CDR2 SVGEGT, per germline. The CDR3 has 16 residues. Unmatched junction bases numbered 7, after V lost 3 bases and J lost 2 bases. The chain is built from TRBV6-2 or TRBV6-3 and TRBJ2-7; 10 nucleotides align to TRBD1. The TCR comes from a man aged 60 to 75 who had recovered from COVID-19. Sequenced sample: PBMCs or T cells enriched from blood (not recorded which). CDR3 sequence: CASSYFRDRGPYEQYF. For the CDR3, the DNA is TGTGCCAGCAGTTATTTTCGGGACAGGGGACCCTACGAGCAGTACTTC.